This TCR beta chain was sequenced in a study of CD8 T cells in ankylosing spondylitis. Study-level findings and limits: There was a TCR beta motif, made of several highly homologous variants, that appeared characteristic of ankylosing spondylitis blood.

Preparation of TCR beta libraries was done by quantitative 5'-RACE with molecular barcodes. Via MiXCR, TCRdb re-called the 5' RACE reads, giving one row per CDR3 protein. The data contain over 700,000 distinct CDR3 sequences, over 15% of them singletons. A word on this clonotype: The antigen is undetermined.

The V gene lost 3 bases and the J gene lost 3 bases, with 6 bases spanning the gap. Germline-derived CDR1 and CDR2 are KGHSH and LQKENI. The length of the CDR3 is 12 residues. This chain uses TRBV18 with TRBJ2-7; D call uncertain. This receptor was obtained from a male donor with ankylosing spondylitis. The sequenced sample consisted of blood, either unsorted or a sorted T cell fraction (not recorded which). The CDR3 DNA sequence: TGTGCCAGCTCACCCCCGAACTACGAGCAGTACTTC. This gives the protein CASSPPNYEQYF.